Ten or more counts support the clone carrying this T cell receptor beta chain. This sample was included in a study of shared clonotypes between healthy human individuals. CDR3 length: 13 amino acids. The germline V gene has CDR1 MNHEY and CDR2 SMNVEV (reference sequence). Trimming left V 6 bases short and J 9 bases short, with 15 bases between. Sequenced by immunoSEQ multiplex PCR; TCRdb stores in-frame clones only, minus some. The profile shows about 92,000 clones, less than 60% of them singletons. This rearrangement joins TRBV27 to TRBJ2-1; D perhaps matches TRBD1 (5 bases). The source of this sequence is a middle-aged woman in good health. Some clones in this sample may be carry-over from other donors' samples. The source material was PBMCs. The CDR3 loop reads CASRAQGSREQFF. The CDR3 DNA reads as TGTGCCAGCAGGGCGCAGGGTAGCCGTGAGCAGTTCTTC.